This TCR beta chain was identified during a study of CD8+ T cells in alopecia areata. On the study more broadly: Treated patients were dosed with oral tofacitinib, taking 5 to 10 mg twice daily.

Study-wide findings and caveats: Scalp clonality and expanded CD8+ clones among the top 100 showed significant decreases with tofacitinib. Tissue-resident alphabeta T cells belonging to normal skin likewise get sequenced within scalp specimens.

This clone was counted between two and nine times. As yet, its antigen is unknown. Sequencing used cDNA as its template, made by extracting RNA and reverse transcribing it. Measured with immunoSEQ multiplex PCR; TCRdb has only the in-frame clones, and not every one. The table includes roughly 200,000 clones, 40% to 55% detected once. As for treatment: oral pan-JAK inhibitor, 5-10 mg twice daily. Peripheral blood and lesional scalp punch biopsies came from alopecia areata patients. The receptor comes from a human donor with alopecia areata. Sequenced here: CD4+ T cells sorted from blood, sampled at roughly week 38, from a patient treated with tofacitinib.

CDR3 coding DNA: TGTGCCAGCAGCTTGATCCCGGGACTAGCGGGATTGAATGAGCAGTTCTTC. This sequence encodes CASSLIPGLAGLNEQFF. The chain uses TRBV5-5 and TRBJ2-1, with 13 positions matching TRBD2. The CDR3 extends over 17 amino acids. Germline V gene data show CDR1 as SGHKS and CDR2 as YYEKEE (reference sequence). J lost 7 bases, V lost 1 base, and 8 bases had no gene match.